Many counts were recorded for the clone carrying this T cell receptor (beta chain). The target antigen is unknown. Ahead of thyroid surgery, no patient had received treatment of any kind. The entry originates in a study of metastatic and nonmetastatic thyroid tumors. TCRdb re-processed the PCR reads through MiXCR. The data show 7,000 or so clones, with around a quarter seen just once and 16% held by the top ten. Trimming took 7 bases from V and 4 from J; bases not matched to a gene: 13. CDR1 is SQVTM, CDR2 ANQGSEA, per germline. CDR3 length: 14 residues. Regarding the study as a whole: Versus benign nodules, malignant thyroid tumors reportedly had significantly higher TCR beta diversity, in blood and tumor.

The receptor was derived from a male donor with papillary thyroid cancer or a benign thyroid nodule (not recorded which). Some clones in this sample may be carry-over from other donors' samples. Sequenced sample: adjacent normal tissue. V usage is TRBV29-1 and J usage is TRBJ2-7, with 7 nucleotides matching TRBD2. CDR3 loop: CSATSRAGVYEQYF. DNA of the CDR3: TGCAGCGCCACTAGTCGGGCGGGGGTATACGAGCAGTACTTC.